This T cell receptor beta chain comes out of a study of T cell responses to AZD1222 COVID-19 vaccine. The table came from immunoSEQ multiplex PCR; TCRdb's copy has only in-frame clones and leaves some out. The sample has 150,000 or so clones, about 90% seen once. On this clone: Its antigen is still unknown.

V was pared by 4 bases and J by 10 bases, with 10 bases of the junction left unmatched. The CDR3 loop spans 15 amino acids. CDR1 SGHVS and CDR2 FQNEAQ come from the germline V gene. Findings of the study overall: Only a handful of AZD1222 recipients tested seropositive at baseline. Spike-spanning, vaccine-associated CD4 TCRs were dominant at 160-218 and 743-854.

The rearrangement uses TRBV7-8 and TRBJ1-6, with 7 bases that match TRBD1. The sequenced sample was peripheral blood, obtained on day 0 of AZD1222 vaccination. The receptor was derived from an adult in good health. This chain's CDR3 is CASSSGGQTGSPLHF. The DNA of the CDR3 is TGTGCCAGCAGCTCCGGGGGACAGACTGGGTCACCCCTCCACTTT.